This paragraph reports one T cell receptor (beta chain). This clonotype was counted a few times. Its antigen has not been determined. It has no much larger one-base neighbor in the sample; base qualities were not kept. Preparation of the library involved 5' RACE. TCRdb lists the instrument as Illumina HiSeq 2000. Template switching introduced a universal primer binding site; the final cDNA contained a unique molecular identifier, enabling accurate counting of TCR cDNA molecules. First-strand cDNA for TCR alpha and beta chains was synthesized from specific primers in the conserved constant-segment region. To control for contamination, every cDNA library carried two barcodes: a SMART-Mk sample barcode plus Illumina barcodes. TruSeq adapter sequences, together with Illumina sample barcodes, were added in two successive PCR steps. The TCR alpha and beta cDNA libraries were sequenced on the Illumina HiSeq platform using custom primers. The published analysis was carried out like this. MiGEC processed the raw reads to extract unique molecular identifiers, while MiXCR was used to determine the CDR3 positions. Recombination models were inferred per individual with the repgenHMM and IGoR tools using an EM algorithm. Shared clonotype analysis was performed with the tcR package in R, normalizing sharing by the product of cloneset sizes. To study raw recombination without the effects of thymic and clonal selection, out-of-frame nonproductive sequences were analyzed. The public sequencing data were trimmed at Q25 with fastp and processed into clonotypes with MiXCR by TCRdb, which kept only in-frame beta chains. Duplicate CDR3 protein sequences are folded into a single record with the most common DNA and genes. Here the V and J calls rest on TCRdb's processing, not on the authors' analysis. In all, the sample holds roughly 490,000 distinct CDR3 sequences, and roughly an eighth of those were seen once. Approximately 0.9% of the sample comes from the top ten.

Every donor in the study was a healthy Caucasian. Three pairs of female monozygotic twins, all aged about 18 to 30 years, were included in the twin cohort. Positive isolation kits from Invitrogen were used to isolate the CD4+ and CD8+ T cell populations. The sample belongs to a study of identical twins (dated by TCRdb to about 2016). The study in broad terms: To test whether fetal clonotypes persist, this study deep-sequenced TCR alpha and beta repertoires from monozygotic twins, from unrelated adults of various ages, and from cord blood. To rule out contamination, the twin experiments were replicated at different times with different library preparation protocols.

Here is what the overall study found, with its caveats: Abundant cord blood beta clonotypes carried fewer insertions; young adult naive repertoires showed a weaker similar trend, while memory repertoires showed none. Invariant T cells such as MAIT and iNKT could partly confound zero-insertion analyses, though diverse VJ usage argued against this for most clonotypes. A weaker excess of twin sharing was found in beta out-of-frame sequences because the signal-to-noise ratio was lowered by fewer shared sequences. Conclusions relied on cross-sectional statistical analysis, since the same donors could not be followed over many years. Compared with coincidental sharing between unrelated individuals, an excess of low generation-probability sequences was observed among out-of-frame TCR alpha sequences shared between twins. Out-of-frame TCR alpha sharing in monozygotic twins was systematically underestimated by recombination models, whereas sharing between unrelated individuals was in agreement with the recombination models.

CDR1 and CDR2 (MDHEN, SYDVKM) derive from the germline V gene. Ends trimmed: V by 6 bases, J by 2 bases; bases unmatched to a gene: 5. Spanning cysteine to phenylalanine, the CDR3 consists of 15 amino acids. Left in the record is the CDR3 DNA by itself, 45 bases read in frame from the first base. These data were also filed under a second study, of yellow fever vaccine responses in identical twins. That second report states: The authors reported that the T cell response to vaccination in identical twins appeared partly convergent and partly personalized. The study precisely tracked vaccine-responding T cell clones in identical twins.

Specimen: CD4+ T cells sorted from blood. Recombination linked TRBV28 to TRBJ2-7, and TRBD2 aligns with 12 junction nucleotides. The receptor comes from a woman in her late teens or twenties in good health. The CDR3 here reads CASRESSGGAYEQYF. The nucleotide sequence is given as TGTGCCAGCAGAGAATCTAGCGGGGGGGCCTACGAGCAGTACTTC.